The clone carrying this T cell receptor (beta chain) was found a few times. The antigen is unknown. These data belong to a study of T-cell reconstitution after alpha-beta-depleted transplantation in children. Using unique molecular identifiers, the investigators prepared the TCRbeta library. TCRdb called the PCR reads again in MiXCR, with one record for every CDR3 protein. The sample yields about 870,000 distinct CDR3 sequences, 15% to 20% seen once. Study-wide points: Newly made T cells mostly supplied T-cell counts and diversity one year after transplant. By about two months after transplant, alpha-beta T cells reportedly arose from several hundred graft clones that had expanded. In some patients, recipient T cells and intrathymic progenitors surviving conditioning explained high day-60 diversity.

The CDR3 has 12 residues. V gave up 0 bases and J gave up 15 bases; unmatched junction bases: 7. Germline V gene data show CDR1 as DFQATT and CDR2 as SNEGSKA (reference sequence). This receptor was identified in a male patient aged 10-17 years who had a stem cell transplant for acute lymphoblastic leukemia, so the T cells may come from the graft donor. The V gene is TRBV20-1, the J gene TRBJ2-1; 8 bases align to TRBD2. The sample was PBMCs, mostly from graft donor cells, taken 360 days after TCRalphabeta/CD19-depleted stem cell transplant. CDR3 sequence reads: CSARDFRSGGFF. The DNA of the CDR3 is TGCAGTGCTAGAGATTTTCGGAGCGGGGGGTTCTTC.